This TCR beta chain was sequenced during a study of Tregs in tolerant kidney transplant recipients. Looked up from germline, CDR1 is KGHSH and CDR2 is LQKENI. The ends lost 3 bases at V and 4 bases at J; junction bases unmatched: 5. The CDR3 is 15 amino acids. Using immunoSEQ multiplex PCR, the repertoire was profiled, and TCRdb retains in-frame clones only, with some absent. The table has 75,000 to 80,000 clones, less than 95% seen once; the top ten hold about 0.3%. The sample was Tregs from blood, taken before the transplant. The origin of this receptor is a human donor who received a combined kidney and bone marrow transplant. The rearrangement uses TRBV18 and TRBJ2-5; 10 nucleotides match TRBD2. The CDR3: CASSPTRTSGETQYF. The DNA for the CDR3 is TGTGCCAGCTCACCCACCAGGACTAGCGGAGAGACCCAGTACTTC.